Below, 5 T cell receptor beta chains from the same sample are listed, as sequenced in a study of T cells in Graves' hyperthyroidism and ophthalmopathy. RNA transcripts served as the template for amplifying TCR beta CDR3 regions. An initial round of RT-PCR targeting the TCR CDR3 relied on the HTBI primer set. One entry per CDR3 protein results from TCRdb running MiXCR on the multiplex PCR reads. This sample has roughly 700,000 distinct CDR3 sequences, with 11% to 15% found just once. The sequencing sample was made of blood. Receptors originate from a woman aged 18-29 years with Graves' hyperthyroidism.

This clonotype came up many times. The chain has TRBV7-2 and TRBJ2-1; tentative D call: TRBD2 (6 bases). This CDR3 region has 17 residues. Trimming shortened V by 4 bases and J by 1 base, and 17 bases separated the two germline ends. The germline CDR1 and CDR2 sequences are SGHTA and FQGNSA. The CDR3 region has the DNA TGTGCCAGCAGCTACGGACCCCTGGGAGGATCCTACAATGAGCAGTTCTTC. Amino acid sequence: CASSYGPLGGSYNEQFF. The full variable domain, its missing parts supplied by reference TRBV7-2 and TRBJ2-1, is GAGVSQSPSNKVTEKGKDVELRCDPISGHTALYWYRQSLGQGLEFLIYFQGNSAPDKSGLPSDRFSAERTGGSVSTLTIQRTQQEDSAVYLCASSYGPLGGSYNEQFFGPGTRLTVL.

This clonotype showed up many times. The chain recombines TRBV24-1 with TRBJ1-1, with D unresolved. This CDR3 is built from 14 residues. Germline values: CDR1 KGHDR, CDR2 SFDVKD. The V and J ends lost 2 bases and 5 bases respectively, with 11 bases between them. The DNA for the CDR3 is TGTGCCACCAGTGATTCCCTAGACGGGACTGAAGCTTTCTTT. Amino acid sequence: CATSDSLDGTEAFF.

This clonotype was counted ten times or more. DNA for the CDR3: TGTGCCAGCTCGACTAGCCCGAACACCGGGGAGCTGTTTTTT. This translates into CASSTSPNTGELFF. V and J are TRBV3-1 and TRBJ2-2; TRBD2 matches 7 bases. V was pared by 8 bases and J by 0 bases, with 3 bases of the junction left unmatched. From germline, CDR1 is LGHDT and CDR2 YNNKEL (reference sequence). This CDR3 contains 14 residues.

This clonotype was observed a handful of times. The J gene is TRBJ2-7, the V gene TRBV6-6; possibly TRBD1 for D (5 bases). This CDR3 spans 14 amino acids. V dropped 2 bases and J dropped 2 bases, with 10 bases sitting between them. Germline CDR1 MNHNY, CDR2 SVGAGI (reference sequence). The CDR3 sequence is CASSYRAGTYEQYF. CDR3 DNA sequence: TGTGCCAGCAGTTACCGGGCAGGGACCTACGAGCAGTACTTC.

This clonotype showed up many times. The chain employs TRBV29-1 and TRBJ1-1, with D perhaps matching TRBD1 (6 bases). Trimming removed 7 bases from V and 2 bases from J, with 20 bases in between. CDR1 is SQVTM, CDR2 ANQGSEA, per germline. The CDR3 has 15 amino acids. CDR3 in DNA: TGCAGCGCCAGACAGGCTTTAGGTCCCAACACTGAAGCTTTCTTT. Residues: CSARQALGPNTEAFF.